This T cell receptor (beta chain) came from a study of response to subunit inactivated influenza vaccine. CDR3 length: 16 amino acids. Germline V gene data show CDR1 as SGHVS and CDR2 as FQNEAQ. With 3 bases clipped from V and 2 bases from J, the junction kept 7 bases outside the gene matches. This clonotype was recorded a few times. MiXCR was run by TCRdb on the RT-PCR reads, yielding one entry per CDR3 protein. The data hold under 500,000 distinct CDR3 sequences, with approximately 10% observed a single time. This sequence was found in a man in his fifties who received an inactivated influenza vaccine. The chain has TRBV7-8 and TRBJ2-3; TRBD2 matches 8 bases. The sequencing used PBMCs from blood, collected roughly 46 days after vaccination. The CDR3 protein is CASSFPRRGDTDTQYF. CDR3 coding DNA: TGTGCCAGCAGCTTCCCCAGGCGGGGGGACACAGATACGCAGTATTTT.